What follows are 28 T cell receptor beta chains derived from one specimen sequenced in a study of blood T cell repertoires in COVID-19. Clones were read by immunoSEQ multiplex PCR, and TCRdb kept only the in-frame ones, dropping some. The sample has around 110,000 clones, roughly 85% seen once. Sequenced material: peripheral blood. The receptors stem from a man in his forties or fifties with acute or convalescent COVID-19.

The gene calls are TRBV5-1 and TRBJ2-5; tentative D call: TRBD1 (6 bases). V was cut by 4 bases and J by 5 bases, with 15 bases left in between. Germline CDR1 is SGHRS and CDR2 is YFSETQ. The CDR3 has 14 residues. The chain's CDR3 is CASSIEQGRETQYF. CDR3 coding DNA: TGCGCCAGCAGCATAGAACAGGGTCGGGAGACCCAGTACTTC.

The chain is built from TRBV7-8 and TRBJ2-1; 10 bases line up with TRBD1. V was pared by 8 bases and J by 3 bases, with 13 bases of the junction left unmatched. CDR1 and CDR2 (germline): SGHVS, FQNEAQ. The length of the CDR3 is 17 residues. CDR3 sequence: CASRANQGTGDYNEQFF. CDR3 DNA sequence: TGTGCCAGCCGGGCAAACCAAGGGACAGGGGACTACAATGAGCAGTTCTTC.

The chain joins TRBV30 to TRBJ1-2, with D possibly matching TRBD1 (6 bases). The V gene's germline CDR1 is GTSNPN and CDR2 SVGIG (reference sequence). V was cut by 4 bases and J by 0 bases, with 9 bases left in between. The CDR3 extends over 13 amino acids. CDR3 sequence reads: CAWIRTANYGYTF. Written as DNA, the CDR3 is TGTGCCTGGATTCGGACAGCTAACTATGGCTACACCTTC. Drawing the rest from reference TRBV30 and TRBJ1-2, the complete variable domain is SQTIHQWPATLVQPVGSPLSLECTVEGTSNPNLYWYRQAAGRGLQLLFYSVGIGQISSEVPQNLSASRPQDRQFILSSKKLLLSDSGFYLCAWIRTANYGYTFGSGTRLTVV.

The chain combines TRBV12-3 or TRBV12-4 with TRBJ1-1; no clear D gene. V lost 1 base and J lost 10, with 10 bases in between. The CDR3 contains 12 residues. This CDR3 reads CASSLERSGAFF. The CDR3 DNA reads TGTGCCAGCAGTTTAGAGCGCTCCGGAGCTTTCTTT.

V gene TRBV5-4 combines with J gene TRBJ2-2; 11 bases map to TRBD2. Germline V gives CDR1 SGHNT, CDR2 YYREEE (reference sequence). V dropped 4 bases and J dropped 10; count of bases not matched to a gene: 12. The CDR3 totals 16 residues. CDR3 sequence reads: CASSPYSGRAYEELFF. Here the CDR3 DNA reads TGTGCCAGCAGCCCTTATAGCGGGAGGGCGTATGAGGAGCTGTTTTTT.

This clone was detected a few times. The CDR3 coding sequence is TGTGCCAGCGGGGGGTCATGGACCTATAATTCACCCCTCCACTTT. Translated, it gives CASGGSWTYNSPLHF. This sequence joins TRBV6-5 and TRBJ1-6; tentative D call: TRBD1 (5 bases). The CDR3 length is 15 residues. CDR1 and CDR2 from the germline V gene are MNHEY and SVGAGI. Trimming shortened V by 8 bases and J by 2 bases, and 13 bases separated the two germline ends.

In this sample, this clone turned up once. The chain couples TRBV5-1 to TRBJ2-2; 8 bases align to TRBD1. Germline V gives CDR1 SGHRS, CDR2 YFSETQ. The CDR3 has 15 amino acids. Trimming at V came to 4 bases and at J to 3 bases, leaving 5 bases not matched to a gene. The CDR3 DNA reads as TGCGCCAGCAGCATCAACAGGGGGGACACCGGGGAGCTGTTTTTT. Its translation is CASSINRGDTGELFF.

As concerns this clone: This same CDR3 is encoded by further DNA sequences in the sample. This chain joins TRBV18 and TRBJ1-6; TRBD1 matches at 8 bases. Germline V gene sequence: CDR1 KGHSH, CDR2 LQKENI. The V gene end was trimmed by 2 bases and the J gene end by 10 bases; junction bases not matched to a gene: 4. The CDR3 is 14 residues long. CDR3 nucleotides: TGTGCCAGCTCACCAAGACAGGGGATCTCACCCCTCCACTTT. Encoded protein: CASSPRQGISPLHF.

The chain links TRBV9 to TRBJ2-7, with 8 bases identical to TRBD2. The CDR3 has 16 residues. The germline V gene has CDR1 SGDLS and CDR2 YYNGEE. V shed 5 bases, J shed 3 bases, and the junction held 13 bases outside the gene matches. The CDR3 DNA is TGTGCCAGCAGAGCCGTCGGGGCTAGCGGGCTCTACGAGCAGTACTTC. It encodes CASRAVGASGLYEQYF.

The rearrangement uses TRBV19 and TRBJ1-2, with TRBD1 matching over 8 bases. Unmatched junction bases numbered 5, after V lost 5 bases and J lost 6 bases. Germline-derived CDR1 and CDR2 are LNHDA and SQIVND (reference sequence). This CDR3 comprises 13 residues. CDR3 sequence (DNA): TGTGCCAGTAGTCCGCGGACAGGGAATGGCTACACCTTC. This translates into CASSPRTGNGYTF.

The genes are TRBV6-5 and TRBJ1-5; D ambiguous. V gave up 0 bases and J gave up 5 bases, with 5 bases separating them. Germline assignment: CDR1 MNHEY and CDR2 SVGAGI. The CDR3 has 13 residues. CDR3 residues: CASSYSRDQPQHF. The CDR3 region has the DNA TGTGCCAGCAGTTACTCGAGGGATCAGCCCCAGCATTTT.

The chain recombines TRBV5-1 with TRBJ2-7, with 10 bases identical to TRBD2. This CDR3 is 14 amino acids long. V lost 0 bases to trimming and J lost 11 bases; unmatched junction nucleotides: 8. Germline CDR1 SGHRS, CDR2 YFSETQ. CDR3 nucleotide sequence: TGCGCCAGCAGCTTGGAAGGGAGCGGGAGGGTGGAGTACTTC. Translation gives CASSLEGSGRVEYF.

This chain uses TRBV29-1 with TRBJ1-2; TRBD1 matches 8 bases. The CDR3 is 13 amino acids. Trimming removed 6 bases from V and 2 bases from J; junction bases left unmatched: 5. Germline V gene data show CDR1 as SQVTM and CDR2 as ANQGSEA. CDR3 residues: CSVGQGINYGYTF. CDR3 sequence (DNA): TGCAGCGTAGGACAGGGAATAAACTATGGCTACACCTTC.

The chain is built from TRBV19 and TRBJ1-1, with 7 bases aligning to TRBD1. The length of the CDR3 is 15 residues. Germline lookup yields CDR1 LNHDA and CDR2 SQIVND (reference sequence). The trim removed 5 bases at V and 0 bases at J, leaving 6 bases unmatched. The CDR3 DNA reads TGTGCCAGTAGTGAGGGGGCGCGGGTGAACACTGAAGCTTTCTTT. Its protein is CASSEGARVNTEAFF. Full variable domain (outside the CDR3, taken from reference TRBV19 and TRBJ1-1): DGGITQSPKYLFRKEGQNVTLSCEQNLNHDAMYWYRQDPGQGLRLIYYSQIVNDFQKGDIAEGYSVSREKKESFPLTVTSAQKNPTAFYLCASSEGARVNTEAFFGQGTRLTVV.

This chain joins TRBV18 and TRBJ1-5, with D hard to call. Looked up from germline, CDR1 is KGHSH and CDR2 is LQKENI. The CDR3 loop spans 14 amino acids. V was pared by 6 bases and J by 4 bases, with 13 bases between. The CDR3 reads CASSALLGNQPQHF. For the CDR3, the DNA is TGTGCCAGCTCGGCTCTACTAGGAAATCAGCCCCAGCATTTT.

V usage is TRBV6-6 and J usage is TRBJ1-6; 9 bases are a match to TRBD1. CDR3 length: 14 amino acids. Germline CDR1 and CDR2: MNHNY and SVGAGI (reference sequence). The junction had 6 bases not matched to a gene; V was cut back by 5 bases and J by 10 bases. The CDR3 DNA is TGTGCCAGCAGTACTACAGGGGGCGACTCACCCCTCCACTTT. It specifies CASSTTGGDSPLHF.

CDR3 protein: CASSPDRGLQPQHF. The CDR3 nucleotides read TGTGCCAGCAGCCCGGACAGGGGGCTTCAGCCCCAGCATTTT. The genes are TRBV7-2 and TRBJ1-5; 11 bases line up with TRBD1. V lost 5 bases, J lost 6 bases, and 3 bases stayed unmatched. The CDR3 extends over 14 amino acids. Germline CDR1 and CDR2: SGHTA and FQGNSA.

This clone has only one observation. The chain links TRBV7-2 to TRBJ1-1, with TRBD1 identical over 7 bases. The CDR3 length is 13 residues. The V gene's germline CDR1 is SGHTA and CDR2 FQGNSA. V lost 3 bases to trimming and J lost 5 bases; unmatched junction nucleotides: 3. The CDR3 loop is CASSFSTGTEAFF. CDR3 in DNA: TGTGCCAGCAGCTTCTCGACAGGGACTGAAGCTTTCTTT.

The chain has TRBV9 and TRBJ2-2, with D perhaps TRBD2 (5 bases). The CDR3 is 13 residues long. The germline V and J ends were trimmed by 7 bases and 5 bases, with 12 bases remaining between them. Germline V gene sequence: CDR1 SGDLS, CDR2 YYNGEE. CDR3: CASREGATGELFF. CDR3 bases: TGTGCCAGCCGTGAGGGAGCAACCGGGGAGCTGTTTTTT.

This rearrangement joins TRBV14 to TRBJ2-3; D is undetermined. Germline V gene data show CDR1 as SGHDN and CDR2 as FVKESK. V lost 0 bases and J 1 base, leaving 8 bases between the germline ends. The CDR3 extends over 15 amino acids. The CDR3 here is CASSQEISRTDTQYF. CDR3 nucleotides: TGTGCCAGCAGCCAAGAAATTAGCCGCACAGATACGCAGTATTTT.

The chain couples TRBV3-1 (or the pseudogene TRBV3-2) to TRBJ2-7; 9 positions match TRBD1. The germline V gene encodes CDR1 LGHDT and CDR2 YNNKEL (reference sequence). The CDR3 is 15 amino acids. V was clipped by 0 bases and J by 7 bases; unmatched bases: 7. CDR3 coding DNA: TGTGCCAGCAGCCAAGATCCGGGACAGGGAAGGGAGCAGTACTTC. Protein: CASSQDPGQGREQYF.

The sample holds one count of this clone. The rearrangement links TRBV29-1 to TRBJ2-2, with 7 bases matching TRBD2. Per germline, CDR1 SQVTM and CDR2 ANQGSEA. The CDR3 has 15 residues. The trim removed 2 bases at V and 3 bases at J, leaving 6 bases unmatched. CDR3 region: CSVELAGDYTGELFF. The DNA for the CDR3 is TGCAGCGTTGAACTCGCGGGGGACTACACCGGGGAGCTGTTTTTT.

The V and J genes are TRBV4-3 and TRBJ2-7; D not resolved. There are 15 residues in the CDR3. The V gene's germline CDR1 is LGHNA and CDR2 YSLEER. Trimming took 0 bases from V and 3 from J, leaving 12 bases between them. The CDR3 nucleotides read TGCGCCAGCAGCCAAGATATCGGCAGGTACTACGAGCAGTACTTC. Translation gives CASSQDIGRYYEQYF.

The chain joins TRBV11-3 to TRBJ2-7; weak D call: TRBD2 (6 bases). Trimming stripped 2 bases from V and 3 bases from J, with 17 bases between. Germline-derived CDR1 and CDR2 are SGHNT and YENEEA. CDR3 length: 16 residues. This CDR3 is CASSLSSGQGGYEQYF. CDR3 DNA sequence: TGTGCCAGCAGCTTAAGCTCGGGGCAGGGAGGCTACGAGCAGTACTTC.

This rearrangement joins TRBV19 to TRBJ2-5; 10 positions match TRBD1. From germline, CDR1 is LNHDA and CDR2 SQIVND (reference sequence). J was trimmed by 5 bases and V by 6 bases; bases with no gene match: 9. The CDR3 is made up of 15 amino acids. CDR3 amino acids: CASRTTGGPSETQYF. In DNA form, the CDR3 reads TGTGCCAGTAGAACGACAGGGGGCCCGTCGGAGACCCAGTACTTC.

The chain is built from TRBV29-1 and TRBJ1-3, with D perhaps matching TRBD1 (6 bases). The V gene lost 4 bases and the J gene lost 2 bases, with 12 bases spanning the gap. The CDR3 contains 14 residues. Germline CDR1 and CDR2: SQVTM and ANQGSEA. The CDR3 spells CSVVVGGAGNTIYF. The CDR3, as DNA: TGCAGCGTTGTGGTAGGGGGAGCTGGAAACACCATATATTTT.

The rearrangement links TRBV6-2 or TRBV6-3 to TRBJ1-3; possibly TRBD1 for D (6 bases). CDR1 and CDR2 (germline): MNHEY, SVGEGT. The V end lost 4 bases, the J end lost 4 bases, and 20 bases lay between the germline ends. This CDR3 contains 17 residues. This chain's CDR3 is CASSSRRQDALGNTIYF. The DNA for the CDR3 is TGTGCCAGCAGTTCCCGTCGACAGGACGCCTTGGGAAACACCATATATTTT.

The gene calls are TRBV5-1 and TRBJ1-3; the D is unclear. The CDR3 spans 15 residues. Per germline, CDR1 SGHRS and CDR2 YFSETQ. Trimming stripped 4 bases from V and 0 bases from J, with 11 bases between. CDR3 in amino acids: CASSEAFNSGNTIYF. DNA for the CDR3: TGCGCCAGCAGCGAAGCATTTAACTCTGGAAACACCATATATTTT.